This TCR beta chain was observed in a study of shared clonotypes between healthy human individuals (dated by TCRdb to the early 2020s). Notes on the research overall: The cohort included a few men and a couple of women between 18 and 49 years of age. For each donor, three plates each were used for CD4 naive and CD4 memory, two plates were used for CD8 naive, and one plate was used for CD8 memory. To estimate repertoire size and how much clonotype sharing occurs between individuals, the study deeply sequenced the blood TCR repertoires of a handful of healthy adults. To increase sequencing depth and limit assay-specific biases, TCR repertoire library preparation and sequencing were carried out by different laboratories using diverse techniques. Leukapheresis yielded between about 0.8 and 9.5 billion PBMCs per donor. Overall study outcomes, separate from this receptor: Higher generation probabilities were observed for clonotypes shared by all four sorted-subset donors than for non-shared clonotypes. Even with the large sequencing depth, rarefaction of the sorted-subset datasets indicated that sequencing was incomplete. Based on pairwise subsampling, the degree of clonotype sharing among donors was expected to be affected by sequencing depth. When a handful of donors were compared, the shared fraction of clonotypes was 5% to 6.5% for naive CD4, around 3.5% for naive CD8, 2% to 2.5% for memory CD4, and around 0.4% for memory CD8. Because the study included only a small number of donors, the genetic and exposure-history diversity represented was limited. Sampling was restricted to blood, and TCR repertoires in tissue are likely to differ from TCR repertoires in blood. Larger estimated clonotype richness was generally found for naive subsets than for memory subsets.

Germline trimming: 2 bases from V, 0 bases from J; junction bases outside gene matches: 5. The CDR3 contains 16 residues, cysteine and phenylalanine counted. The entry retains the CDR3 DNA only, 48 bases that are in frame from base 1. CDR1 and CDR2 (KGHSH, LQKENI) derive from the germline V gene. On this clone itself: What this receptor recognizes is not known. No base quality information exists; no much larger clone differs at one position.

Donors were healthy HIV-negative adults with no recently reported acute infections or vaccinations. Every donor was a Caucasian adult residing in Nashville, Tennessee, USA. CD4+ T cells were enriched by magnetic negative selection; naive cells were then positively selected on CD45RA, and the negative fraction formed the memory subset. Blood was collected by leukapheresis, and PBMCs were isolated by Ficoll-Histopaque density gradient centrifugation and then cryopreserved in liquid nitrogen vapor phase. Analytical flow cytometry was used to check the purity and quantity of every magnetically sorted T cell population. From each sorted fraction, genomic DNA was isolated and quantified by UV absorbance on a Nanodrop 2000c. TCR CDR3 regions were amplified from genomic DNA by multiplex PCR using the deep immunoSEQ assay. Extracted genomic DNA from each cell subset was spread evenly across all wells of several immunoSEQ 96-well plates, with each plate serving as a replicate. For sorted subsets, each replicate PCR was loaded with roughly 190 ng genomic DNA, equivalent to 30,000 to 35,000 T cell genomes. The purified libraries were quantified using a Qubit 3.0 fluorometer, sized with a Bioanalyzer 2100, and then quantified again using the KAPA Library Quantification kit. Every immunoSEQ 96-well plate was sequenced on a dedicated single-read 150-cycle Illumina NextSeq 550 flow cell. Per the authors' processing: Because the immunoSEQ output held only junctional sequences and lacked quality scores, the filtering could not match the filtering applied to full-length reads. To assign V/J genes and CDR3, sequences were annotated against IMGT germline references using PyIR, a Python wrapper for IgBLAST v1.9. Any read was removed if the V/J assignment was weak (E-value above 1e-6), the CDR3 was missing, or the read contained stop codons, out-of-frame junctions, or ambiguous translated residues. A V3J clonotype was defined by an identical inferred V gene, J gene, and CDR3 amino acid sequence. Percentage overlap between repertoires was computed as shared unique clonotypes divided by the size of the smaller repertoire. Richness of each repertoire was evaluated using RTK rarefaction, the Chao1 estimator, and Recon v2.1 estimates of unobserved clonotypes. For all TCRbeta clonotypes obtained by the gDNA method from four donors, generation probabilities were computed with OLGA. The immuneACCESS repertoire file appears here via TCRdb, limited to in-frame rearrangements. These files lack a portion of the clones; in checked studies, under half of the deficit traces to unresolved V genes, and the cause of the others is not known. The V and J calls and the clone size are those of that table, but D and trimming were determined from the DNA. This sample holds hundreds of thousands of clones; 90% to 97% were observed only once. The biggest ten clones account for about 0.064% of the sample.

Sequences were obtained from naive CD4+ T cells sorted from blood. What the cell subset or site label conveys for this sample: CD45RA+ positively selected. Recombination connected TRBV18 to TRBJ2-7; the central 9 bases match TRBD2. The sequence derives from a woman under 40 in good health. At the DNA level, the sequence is TGTGCCAGCTCACCATACTCTAGCGGGAACTCCTACGAGCAGTACTTC. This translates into CASSPYSSGNSYEQYF.